The clone carrying this TCR beta chain was picked up a small number of times. Its target is unknown. This entry comes from a study of shared clonotypes between healthy human individuals. Study at large: The cohort comprised a couple of women and a few men. Their ages spanned 18 to 49 years.

Libraries were prepared by immunoSEQ multiplex PCR; TCRdb keeps only in-frame clonotypes and omits some of them. Here the sample spans approximately 250,000 clones, 60% to 70% being singletons. Study findings and constraints: Clonotype sharing across donors was expected to vary with sequencing depth.

Germline V gene sequence: CDR1 SGHKS, CDR2 YYEKEE (reference sequence). The CDR3 is 13 amino acids. V was cut by 0 bases and J by 9 bases, with 13 bases left in between. Sequenced sample: memory CD4+ T cells sorted from blood. Documented subset: CD45RA-negative fraction. This chain joins TRBV5-5 and TRBJ2-7, with D possibly being TRBD2 (5 bases). The clonotype comes from a man aged 25-40 years in good health. Here the CDR3 reads CASSLGRLEVQYF. The DNA for the CDR3 is TGTGCCAGCAGCTTGGGCCGTCTGGAGGTGCAGTACTTC.